Shown below are 21 T cell receptor beta chains from a single sample sequenced in a study of post-analysis software for immune sequencing data. Broader study findings: Roughly five TRBV segments appeared more often in patients than in controls, and TRBV5-6, TRBV5-1 and TRBV20-1 were among these.

cDNA libraries for TCR beta contained unique molecular identifiers. Using its own MiXCR run on the PCR reads, TCRdb lists one record per CDR3 protein. The sample lists hundreds of thousands of distinct CDR3 sequences, roughly 27% seen once, with approximately 0.6% in the top ten. Their antigens are not known. The sequencing input was blood. These receptors were taken from a girl aged 10 to 17 with multiple sclerosis.

This clonotype occurred once. The chain employs TRBV5-1 and TRBJ2-7; D remains unclear. The CDR3 is 15 residues long. Germline lookup yields CDR1 SGHRS and CDR2 YFSETQ. The ends were cut back, 0 bases at V and 7 bases at J, with 17 bases in the middle. CDR3 coding DNA: TGCGCCAGCAGCTTGGACCTACAGAGAGGATGGGAGCAGTACTTC. Protein: CASSLDLQRGWEQYF.

The chain recombines TRBV10-3 with TRBJ2-4, with D perhaps TRBD2 (5 bases). V lost 5 bases and J lost 0, with 11 bases in between. The CDR3 consists of 15 residues. Germline values: CDR1 ENHRY, CDR2 SYGVKD. In DNA, the CDR3 is TGTGCCATCAGTATCGGGGAAGGAGCCAAAAACATTCAGTACTTC. This codes for CAISIGEGAKNIQYF.

As concerns this clonotype: This may be a read error, as it is one base from a much larger clone. The rearrangement links TRBV4-3 to TRBJ2-7; 8 nucleotides agree with TRBD1. The V gene's germline CDR1 is LGHNA and CDR2 YSLEER. The CDR3 runs 13 residues. The CDR3 loop is CVSSRGQAYEQYF. As DNA, the CDR3 is TGCGTCAGCAGCCGGGGACAGGCCTACGAGCAGTACTTC.

The chain recombines TRBV24-1 with TRBJ2-1; D is unresolved. V was trimmed by 4 bases and J by 9 bases, leaving 9 bases between them. Germline loops: CDR1 KGHDR, CDR2 SFDVKD. CDR3 length equals 12 residues. For the CDR3, the DNA is TGTGCCACCAGTGACCGAAAAGGTGAGCAGTTCTTC. This encodes CATSDRKGEQFF.

The V call is TRBV28, the J call TRBJ2-3; 12 nucleotides align to TRBD2. This CDR3 region has 17 residues. CDR1 and CDR2 (germline): MDHEN, SYDVKM. The V and J ends lost 5 bases and 4 bases, in that order; junction bases with no gene match: 10. Written as DNA, the CDR3 is TGTGCCAGCAGTCTGCGTCGACTAGCGGGGGTGGCAGATACGCAGTATTTT. Protein sequence: CASSLRRLAGVADTQYF.

The chain has TRBV6-2 or TRBV6-3 and TRBJ2-7; D unresolved. The CDR3 is 14 residues long. V shed 7 bases and J shed 5 bases, with 18 bases lying between them. Germline V gene lookup returns CDR1 MNHEY and CDR2 SVGEGT. CDR3 nucleotide sequence: TGTGCCAGCACACCTCGTCGAGGTAGACACGAGCAGTACTTC. Amino acids: CASTPRRGRHEQYF.

This clonotype was counted ten times or more. The genes are TRBV5-1 and TRBJ2-7, with 10 bases identical to TRBD2. V trimming: 4 bases; J trimming: 1 base; junction bases outside the gene matches: 11. This CDR3 is built from 17 residues. Germline V CDR1 and CDR2: SGHRS, YFSETQ. CDR3 bases: TGCGCCAGCAGCATCGACTCCGGGACTAGCGTATCCTACGAGCAGTACTTC. Amino acid sequence: CASSIDSGTSVSYEQYF. Filled out from reference TRBV5-1 and TRBJ2-7, the complete variable domain reads KAGVTQTPRYLIKTRGQQVTLSCSPISGHRSVSWYQQTPGQGLQFLFEYFSETQRNKGNFPGRFSGRQFSNSRSEMNVSTLELGDSALYLCASSIDSGTSVSYEQYFGPGTRLTVT.

In this sample, this clonotype turned up many times. The chain couples TRBV27 to TRBJ2-7; D perhaps matches TRBD1 (8 bases). CDR1 and CDR2 (germline): MNHEY, SMNVEV (reference sequence). V lost 2 bases and J 3 bases, leaving 11 bases between the germline ends. The CDR3 is made up of 14 amino acids. The CDR3 DNA is TGTGCCAGCAGTTTACACAGGGGGGGCTACGAGCAGTACTTC. Translated, it gives CASSLHRGGYEQYF.

This clonotype was seen many times. The chain combines TRBV5-4 with TRBJ2-1; TRBD2 matches 10 bases. The CDR3 sequence is 17 residues long. Germline loops: CDR1 SGHNT, CDR2 YYREEE (reference sequence). Losses at the gene ends were 0 bases for V and 7 bases for J; bases not matched to a gene: 10. The CDR3 DNA follows: TGTGCCAGCAGCTTGGGTACCCTAGCGGGAGTGGGGAATGAGCAGTTCTTC. Protein product: CASSLGTLAGVGNEQFF.

Only a few counts were recorded for this clonotype. This chain joins TRBV28 and TRBJ2-3; a weak D match, TRBD1 (5 bases). Trimming left V 1 base short and J 1 base short, with 12 bases between. This CDR3 has 16 residues. In germline, CDR1 is MDHEN, CDR2 SYDVKM. The CDR3 reads CASSLLTVGGTDTQYF. DNA for the CDR3: TGTGCCAGCAGTTTATTGACAGTCGGCGGCACAGATACGCAGTATTTT. The full variable domain, in which reference TRBV28 and TRBJ2-3 provide the parts outside the CDR3, is DVKVTQSSRYLVKRTGEKVFLECVQDMDHENMFWYRQDPGLGLRLIYFSYDVKMKEKGDIPEGYSVSREKKERFSLILESASTNQTSMYLCASSLLTVGGTDTQYFGPGTRLTVL.

This clonotype was counted a few times. The gene calls are TRBV12-3 or TRBV12-4 and TRBJ1-2; D remains ambiguous. This CDR3 has 14 amino acids. V shed 3 bases and J shed 4 bases, with 12 bases lying between them. The CDR3 DNA reads TGTGCCAGCAGTTTTAAGGGAAGAGGCTATGGCTACACCTTC. Residues: CASSFKGRGYGYTF.

This clonotype was counted a few times. The chain couples TRBV4-3 to TRBJ2-3, with a tentative D call TRBD2 (6 bases). CDR3 length: 14 residues. Germline V gene sequence: CDR1 LGHNA, CDR2 YSLEER. Deletions cut 4 bases from V and 2 bases from J, with 10 bases between. This CDR3 reads CASSPEGLTDTQYF. In DNA form, the CDR3 reads TGCGCCAGCAGCCCAGAGGGACTCACAGATACGCAGTATTTT.

V gene TRBV10-3 combines with J gene TRBJ2-6; no clear D gene. Germline lookup yields CDR1 ENHRY and CDR2 SYGVKD. The CDR3 consists of 16 residues. Trimming cost V 8 bases and J 0 bases, with 14 bases left between them. The CDR3 DNA reads TGTGCCATCTCGTCGGCAGGCAGCTCTGGGGCCAACGTCCTGACTTTC. Translation: CAISSAGSSGANVLTF.

The rearrangement links TRBV20-1 to TRBJ2-1, with D perhaps TRBD2 (5 bases). Trimming took off 5 bases at V and 0 bases at J, with 11 bases between the two ends. Per the germline V gene, CDR1 is DFQATT and CDR2 is SNEGSKA (reference sequence). The CDR3 runs to 14 residues. Written as DNA, the CDR3 is TGCAGTGCTGGGGTAACTAGCTCCTACAATGAGCAGTTCTTC. This translates into CSAGVTSSYNEQFF.

This chain joins TRBV29-1 and TRBJ2-5; D is unresolved. Looked up from germline, CDR1 is SQVTM and CDR2 is ANQGSEA. Trimming removed 3 bases from V and 3 bases from J, with 11 bases in between. The CDR3 length is 13 residues. CDR3 residues: CSVDRNREETQYF. In nucleotides, the CDR3 is TGCAGCGTTGACCGCAACCGGGAAGAGACCCAGTACTTC.

The chain recombines TRBV7-2 with TRBJ1-2; possibly TRBD1 for D (6 bases). The V end was cut by 4 bases, the J end by 4 bases, with 13 bases between. Germline assignment: CDR1 SGHTA and CDR2 FQGNSA. The CDR3 spans 14 residues. The DNA of the CDR3 is TGTGCCAGCAGCTCGGGGGGCGTCTTCTATGGCTACACCTTC. This gives the protein CASSSGGVFYGYTF.

The chain employs TRBV4-3 and TRBJ1-2, with 12 bases lining up with TRBD1. The CDR3 has 13 amino acids. The V gene end was trimmed by 8 bases and the J gene end by 7 bases; junction bases not matched to a gene: 5. Germline-derived CDR1 and CDR2 are LGHNA and YSLEER. The CDR3 sequence is CASGDRGRAGYTF. The CDR3, as DNA: TGCGCCAGCGGGGACAGGGGGCGAGCTGGCTACACCTTC.

Only a few counts were recorded for this clonotype. This chain uses TRBV2 with TRBJ2-7; no clear D gene. In germline, CDR1 is SNHLY, CDR2 FYNNEI. This CDR3 spans 14 amino acids. The V end lost 3 bases, the J end lost 2 bases, and 11 bases lay between the germline ends. The CDR3 sequence: CASSEGPTAYEQYF. The CDR3 DNA follows: TGTGCCAGCAGTGAGGGCCCTACGGCCTACGAGCAGTACTTC.

The chain combines TRBV15 with TRBJ1-2, with a tentative D call TRBD1 (6 bases). The CDR3 has 14 amino acids. The V and J ends lost 7 bases and 5 bases respectively, with 17 bases between them. Germline V gives CDR1 LNHNV, CDR2 YYDKDF (reference sequence). The CDR3 reads CATKIRGGIYGYTF. CDR3 nucleotides: TGTGCCACCAAGATCAGGGGAGGGATATATGGCTACACCTTC.

This clonotype was seen ten or more times. The V gene is TRBV7-2, the J gene TRBJ2-5; perhaps TRBD1 as D (6 bases). CDR1 and CDR2 (germline): SGHTA, FQGNSA. Trimming removed 5 bases from V and 2 bases from J, with 12 bases in between. The CDR3 loop spans 14 amino acids. CDR3 bases: TGTGCCAGCAGCCGAAATGGACAGCAAGAGACCCAGTACTTC. Translated: CASSRNGQQETQYF.

The table lists this clonotype with a few counts. This chain links TRBV6-1 with TRBJ2-5; tentative D call: TRBD1 (5 bases). This CDR3 is built from 19 residues. Trimming stripped 7 bases from V and 7 bases from J, with 34 bases between. Germline V gene sequence: CDR1 MNHNS, CDR2 SASEGT. The CDR3 DNA sequence: TGTGCCAGCAACCCAACACTCTCCCTCCAGGGCAGCCGAGTAGGGACCCAGTACTTC. Protein: CASNPTLSLQGSRVGTQYF.